Sequencing of this TCR beta chain was carried out in a study of blood T cells in healthy people across ages (dated by TCRdb to between 2014 and 2017). For context, the study as a whole: In model experiments, template switching captured roughly one uniquely barcoded TCR beta cDNA molecule for every two T cells. To track age-related changes in TCR beta repertoire diversity, the study relied on deep sequencing normalized with unique cDNA molecular identifiers. The donors were divided into four age groups: young (average 16 years), middle-aged (under 40), aged (about 61) and long-lived (around 87). Two additional independent replicas of 1 million unique cDNA reads from the same blood draw were analyzed for two donors (one aged 18 to 30 and one aged 80 or older).

Library construction relied on 5' RACE. Reads for this sample came from an Illumina HiSeq 2500. A second PCR of roughly 6 to 11 cycles was run with a J-beta primer mix and a sample-barcoded 5' primer. Each TCR beta cDNA molecule received a unique molecular identifier from a template-switch 5' adaptor carrying 12 random nucleotides. Each sample yielded at least 3 million CDR3-containing paired-end reads. First-strand cDNA was synthesized from all RNA with the Mint cDNA synthesis kit, primed by a TRBC-specific oligonucleotide. Following uracil-DNA glycosylase treatment, a first 18-cycle PCR with universal primers M1SS and BC2_uni_R was performed on all cDNA. In the paper's pipeline: For normalization, 1 million high-quality reads were randomly selected from each sample, with every read carrying a distinct molecular identifier. Reads sharing molecular identifiers were discarded rather than binned into consensus sequences. MiTCR, with a Q25 quality threshold and the strictest error-elimination algorithm, was used for CDR3 identification, clonotype clustering and error correction. A nonparametric unseen species model with Euler transformation was used to estimate lower-bound total TCR beta diversity. TCRdb passed the public sequencing reads through fastp at Q25 and MiXCR, retaining productive beta sequences. Rows merge per CDR3 protein into single entries with the most common DNA and genes. TCRdb, not the authors, supplied the V and J calls. The sample table holds fewer than 1,200,000 distinct CDR3 sequences, of which under 30% were seen once. The leading ten clones occupy less than 0.85% of the sample.

With respect to this clonotype: The specificity of this receptor is unknown. The CDR3 ends on some other residue instead of the conserved phenylalanine or tryptophan, so this is likely a read error.

Donors were 30 to 45 systemically healthy Caucasian individuals from Russia aged roughly 6 to 95 years. Roughly 9.5 milliliters of peripheral blood were drawn from each donor into EDTA-treated Vacutainer tubes. PBMCs were isolated by Ficoll-Paque density-gradient centrifugation, with at least 7 million obtained per sample. Trizol reagent was used to extract total RNA from PBMCs, with at least 6 micrograms per sample. For every donor, an aliquot of PBMCs went through flow cytometry to measure the percentages of naive CD45RAhigh/CD27high T cells. Per the germline V gene, SQVTM is the CDR1 and ANQGSEA is the CDR2. Trimming leaves V shorter by 7 bases and J shorter by 4 bases, with the junction holding 8 bases beyond the gene matches. The CDR3 adds up to 13 amino acids, both ends counted. Only the CDR3 part of the read is kept: 39 bases, read in frame from the first base. General study outcomes and caveats: Because the CMV infection status of the donors was unknown, age-related changes in expanded clonotypes may potentially have been confounded. Observed TCR beta diversity per million T cells fell roughly linearly with age, and a significant reduction was already apparent by age around 40. Since profiling was done on bulk unsorted PBMCs, naive and antigen-experienced compartments could not be conclusively compared. Estimates of total diversity based on one million sequenced T cells were considered lower bounds and underestimates. Compared with the aged group, more naive CD4+ T cells, fewer expanded clones and increased TCR diversity were shown by the long-lived group, suggesting age selection. There was a strong correlation between observed TCR beta diversity and the percentage of naive T cells measured by flow cytometry.

The sample also formed part of further work on T cells of mothers and their children. The second publication reports: Nine systemically healthy Caucasian individuals served as donors, namely three mothers together with their six children. cDNA synthesis used all of the extracted RNA, with approximately 1.4 ug of RNA in each 15 ul reaction. In the second PCR, sample barcodes and 2-4 random nucleotides were introduced via the M1S primer. Over 10 million TCR beta CDR3 reads came from each mother, compared with some 3 million reads from each child. TCR recombination output is similarly shaped by thymic selection in related and unrelated pairs, with a minor effect exerted by inherited differences. Normalized repertoire overlap in related mother-child pairs was always slightly higher than in unrelated mother-child pairs, but the difference was never significant. Persistent microchimeric T cell clones were not detected, at a sensitivity of about 90 clones per million clonotypes. To look for features that set related mother-child pairs apart from unrelated individuals, the researchers ran deep NGS to compare the TCR beta repertoires of mothers and children. The mean age was about 37 +/- 4 years for the mothers and around 10 +/- 4 years for the children. Libraries were sequenced on Illumina HiSeq 2000 with 100+100 nt paired-end reads after adapter ligation with NEBNext reagents. To avoid cross-contamination, the mother libraries and the child libraries were prepared a month apart and sequenced in separate runs. For each donor, somewhere between roughly 500,000 and 2,300,000 distinct TCR beta clonotypes were identified. Naive TCR beta clonotypes were estimated from low-frequency clonotypes matched to each donor's FACS-determined naive share, without sorting.

Sequencing was performed on blood. This receptor chain uses TRBV29-1 and TRBJ2-3, and 7 bases in between align with TRBD1. The sequence was collected from a girl aged 2-15 years in good health. The CDR3 region: CSADREISDTQYV. The nucleotide sequence is TGCAGCGCTGACAGGGAGATATCAGATACGCAGTATGTT.